This TCR beta chain was identified during a study of OX40 agonist ivuxolimab in advanced cancers. Background for the entire study: Ivuxolimab was a fully human IgG2 agonistic monoclonal antibody targeting the costimulatory receptor OX40 (CD134). Intravenous ivuxolimab was administered to patients every 2 weeks at six dose levels: 0.01, 0.1, 0.3, 1.5, 3 and 10 mg/kg. Of the roughly 52 dose-escalation patients, hepatocellular carcinoma was present in about 20, melanoma in approximately 15, renal cell carcinoma in 9 and head and neck cancer in 9. In the dose-escalation cohort, more than 80% of patients were male, and the mean age was around 65 years with a range of about 23 to 79. Prior anti-PD-1, anti-PD-L1 or anti-CTLA-4 therapy was permitted, and 30% to 50% of dose-escalation patients had received checkpoint inhibitors. Partial responses were achieved by three dose-escalation patients, of whom one had hepatocellular carcinoma and two had cutaneous melanoma. The purpose of peripheral TCRbeta sequencing was to test whether ivuxolimab changed TCR sequence diversity and led to clonal T-cell expansion. The monotherapy dose-escalation portion (N = 52 patients) of the phase I ivuxolimab trial is reported in the paper. General conclusions and limits of the study: At doses of 0.1 to 3.0 mg/kg, clonal expansion of both CD4+ and CD8+ T cells in blood was seen between baseline and week 6. On average, CD8+ T cells showed more expanded clones than CD4+ T cells after ivuxolimab. In partial responders in the 0.1-3.0 mg/kg groups, normalized peripheral clonal expansion was found to be among the lowest, especially among CD8+ T cells. Antigen specificity was not determined for the clonally expanded peripheral T cells. Low levels of normalized T-cell clonal expansion were also shown by some nonresponding patients.

For sequencing of the TCRbeta CDR3 region, genomic DNA was extracted from the sorted cells. The immunoSEQ Assay was used for sequencing of TCRbeta CDR3 regions. TCRdb mirrors the immuneACCESS table, restricted to in-frame sequences. Some clones are absent from its copies; in checked studies, under half trace to an unresolved V gene, and the reason for the others is unknown. Present in this sample are tens of thousands of clones, roughly 90% of which were seen just once. The ten largest clones capture approximately 2.5% of the sample. Note on this clone: What antigen it recognizes has not been identified. No much larger clone is present one base from it, and per-base qualities are unavailable.

Including the terminal cysteine and phenylalanine, the CDR3 comprises 16 residues. The DNA shown is the 48-base CDR3, in frame from base 1. CDR1 and CDR2 are drawn from the germline V gene: WSHSY, SAAADI. A distance of 10 bases separates the germline ends of V and J, which lose 1 base and 1 base respectively. The trial excluded patients who had a history of autoimmune disease or who were on systemic immunosuppression. Peripheral blood for TCR sequencing was collected from all dose cohorts at baseline, on cycle 4 day 1, and on cycle 7 day 1. Samples were obtained from an open-label, multicenter, first-in-human phase I dose-escalation trial of ivuxolimab. The trial enrolled adults with locally advanced or metastatic head and neck squamous cell, hepatocellular, melanoma or renal cell carcinoma. Before TCR sequencing, CD4+ T cells and CD8+ T cells were sorted from peripheral blood as separate populations.

The source is an adult with an advanced solid tumor such as melanoma, head and neck, liver or kidney cancer. The material was CD4+ or CD8+ T cells sorted from blood, obtained in a trial of the OX40 agonist ivuxolimab. Recombination connected TRBV10-2 to TRBJ2-2; D gene: possibly TRBD2, on 6 matching bases. The CDR3 region reads CASSEWKGLNTGELFF. The sequenced DNA: TGCGCCAGCAGTGAGTGGAAGGGACTGAACACCGGGGAGCTGTTTTTT.